This T cell receptor (beta chain) comes out of a study of blood T cell dynamics during melanoma immunotherapy. This clone appeared once. This sample's time point: pre-treatment baseline. CDR1 is MDHEN and CDR2 is SYDVKM in the germline V gene. The CDR3 consists of 15 residues. The V end lost 6 bases, the J end lost 1 base, and 15 bases lay between the germline ends. A fixed DNA input of about 350 ng was used per bulk PBMC sample. The repertoire was sequenced with immunoSEQ multiplex PCR; TCRdb's copy has only in-frame clones and lacks some. The sample comprises roughly 16,000 clones, approximately 90% of which are singletons, and 1.5% to 2% rests with the top ten.

Source: blood, taken from a patient treated with checkpoint blockade. This clonotype was sampled from a human donor with melanoma. The chain links TRBV28 to TRBJ1-2; maybe TRBD1 (5 bases). The CDR3 region has the DNA TGTGCCAGCAGAGGAGGGCAGGGAGGTAACTATGGCTACACCTTC. Its translation: CASRGGQGGNYGYTF.